This TCR beta chain was identified in a study of identical twins. Findings and caveats of the study: Twin pairs' shared out-of-frame alpha sequences were enriched in low generation probability. Abundant beta clonotypes from cord blood bore fewer insertions; memory repertoires lacked this pattern.

As for this clonotype: The antigen is undetermined.

Germline CDR1 and CDR2: SGHRS and YFSETQ. After removal of 5 bases from V and 2 bases from J, the junction contained 9 bases not matched to a gene. The CDR3 covers 16 residues. TCRdb reanalysed the 5' RACE reads using MiXCR and keeps one entry per CDR3 protein. The table records around 530,000 distinct CDR3 sequences, roughly 15% of them present only once. The data also belong to a second study, concerning yellow fever vaccine responses in identical twins.

The genes are TRBV5-1 and TRBJ2-2; 7 nucleotides align to TRBD1. Sample: CD4+ T cells sorted from blood. The clonotype originates from a young woman in good health. In DNA, the CDR3 is TGCGCCAGCAGTCTAACCGGGACAGCAAACACCGGGGAGCTGTTTTTT. The encoded protein is CASSLTGTANTGELFF.